This T cell receptor (beta chain) was identified during a study of metastatic and nonmetastatic thyroid tumors. No treatment of any kind had been given to any patient before thyroid surgery. As handled by the study authors: Using the CDR3 differences seen across clinicopathological groups, the authors built a distant-metastasis classifier for papillary thyroid cancer, which was meant to discriminate distant-metastatic patients. TCRdb re-called clones from the PCR reads using MiXCR. The authors' filters were not applied to this entry. The sample yields just over 40,000 clones, about an eighth seen once. Trimming removed 1 base from V and 4 bases from J; junction bases left unmatched: 18. Looked up from germline, CDR1 is LGHNT and CDR2 is FRNRAP. CDR3 length: 20 residues. This clone was seen ten or more times. Its antigen is undetermined. Study-wide results and caveats: It was reportedly found that TCR beta diversity was significantly higher in malignant thyroid tumors than in benign nodules, a difference seen in both blood and tumor samples.

This chain connects TRBV12-5 to TRBJ2-1, with TRBD2 identical over 8 bases. This sequence was found in a female donor with papillary thyroid cancer or a benign thyroid nodule (not recorded which). Some clones in this sample may be carry-over from other donors' samples. Sequencing was performed on blood. The CDR3 nucleotides are TGTGCTAGTGGTTTGGCTTCTCTTCGGAGCGGGAGTGGGGGATACAATGAGCAGTTCTTC. It specifies CASGLASLRSGSGGYNEQFF.